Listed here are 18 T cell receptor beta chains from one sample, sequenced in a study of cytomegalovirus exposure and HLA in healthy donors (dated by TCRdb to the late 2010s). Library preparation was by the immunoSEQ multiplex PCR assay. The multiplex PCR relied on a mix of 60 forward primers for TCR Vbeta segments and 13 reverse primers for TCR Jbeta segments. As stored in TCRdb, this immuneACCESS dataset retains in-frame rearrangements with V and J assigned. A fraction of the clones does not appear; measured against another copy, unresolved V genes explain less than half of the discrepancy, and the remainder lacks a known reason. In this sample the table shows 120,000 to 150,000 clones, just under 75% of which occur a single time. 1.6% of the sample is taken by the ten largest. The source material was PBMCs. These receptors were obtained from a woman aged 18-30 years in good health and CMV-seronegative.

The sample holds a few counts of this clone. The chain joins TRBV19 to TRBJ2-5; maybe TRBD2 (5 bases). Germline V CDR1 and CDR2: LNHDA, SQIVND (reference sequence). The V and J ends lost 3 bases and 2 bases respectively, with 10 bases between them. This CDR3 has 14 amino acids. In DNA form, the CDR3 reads TGTGCCAGTAGTATGCGGCGACTACAAGAGACCCAGTACTTC. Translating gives CASSMRRLQETQYF. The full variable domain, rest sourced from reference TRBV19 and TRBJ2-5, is DGGITQSPKYLFRKEGQNVTLSCEQNLNHDAMYWYRQDPGQGLRLIYYSQIVNDFQKGDIAEGYSVSREKKESFPLTVTSAQKNPTAFYLCASSMRRLQETQYFGPGTRLLVL.

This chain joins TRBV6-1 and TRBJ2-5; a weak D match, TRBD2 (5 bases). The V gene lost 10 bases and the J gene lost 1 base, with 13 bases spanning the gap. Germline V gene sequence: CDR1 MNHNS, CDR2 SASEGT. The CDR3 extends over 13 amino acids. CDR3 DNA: TGTGCCACCAGGCGGGCAGCCCAAGAGACCCAGTACTTC. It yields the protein CATRRAAQETQYF.

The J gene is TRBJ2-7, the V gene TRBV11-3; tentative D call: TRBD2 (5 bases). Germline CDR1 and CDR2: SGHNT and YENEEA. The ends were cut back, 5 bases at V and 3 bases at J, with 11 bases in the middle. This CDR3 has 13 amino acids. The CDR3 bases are TGTGCCAGCAGCCGGACTCGTGGCTACGAGCAGTACGTC. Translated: CASSRTRGYEQYV.

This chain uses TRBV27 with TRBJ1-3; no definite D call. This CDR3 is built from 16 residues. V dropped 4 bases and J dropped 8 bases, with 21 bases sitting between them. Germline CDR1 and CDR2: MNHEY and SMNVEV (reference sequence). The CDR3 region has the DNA TGTGCCAGCAGTTCCTTGAGCCCTGGAACCGGGTACACCATATATTTT. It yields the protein CASSSLSPGTGYTIYF.

The DNA of the CDR3 is TGTGCCAGCAGTGACTACGGGAGCACTGAAGCTTTCTTT. It codes for CASSDYGSTEAFF. This chain joins TRBV6-4 and TRBJ1-1; D gene ambiguous. This CDR3 region has 13 residues. Germline V CDR1 and CDR2: MRHNA, SNTAGT. V shed 1 base and J shed 4 bases, with 7 bases lying between them.

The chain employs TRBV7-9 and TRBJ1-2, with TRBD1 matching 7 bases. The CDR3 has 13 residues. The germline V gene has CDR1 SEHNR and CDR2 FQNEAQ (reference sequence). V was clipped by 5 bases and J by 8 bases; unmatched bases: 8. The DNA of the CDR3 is TGTGCCAGCAGCCCCGAGACAGGGTCAGGCTACACCTTC. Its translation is CASSPETGSGYTF. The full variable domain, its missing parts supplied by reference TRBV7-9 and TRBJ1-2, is DTGVSQNPRHKITKRGQNVTFRCDPISEHNRLYWYRQTLGQGPEFLTYFQNEAQLEKSRLLSDRFSAERPKGSFSTLEIQRTEQGDSAMYLCASSPETGSGYTFGSGTRLTVV.

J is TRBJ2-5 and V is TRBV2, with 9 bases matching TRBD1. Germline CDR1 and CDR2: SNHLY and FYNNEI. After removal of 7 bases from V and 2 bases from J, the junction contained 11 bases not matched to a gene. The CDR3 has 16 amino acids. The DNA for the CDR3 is TGTGCCAGCAATATCCGGGACAGGGTGTTACAAGAGACCCAGTACTTC. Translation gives CASNIRDRVLQETQYF. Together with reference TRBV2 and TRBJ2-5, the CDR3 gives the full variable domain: EPEVTQTPSHQVTQMGQEVILRCVPISNHLYFYWYRQILGQKVEFLVSFYNNEISEKSEIFDDQFSVERPDGSNFTLKIRSTKLEDSAMYFCASNIRDRVLQETQYFGPGTRLLVL.

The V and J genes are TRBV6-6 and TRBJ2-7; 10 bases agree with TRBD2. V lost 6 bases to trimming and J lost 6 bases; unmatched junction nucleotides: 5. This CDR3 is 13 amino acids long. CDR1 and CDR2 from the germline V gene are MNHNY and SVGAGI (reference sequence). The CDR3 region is CASSFRTSGEQYV. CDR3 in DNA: TGTGCCAGCAGCTTTCGGACTAGCGGCGAGCAGTACGTC.

The CDR3 region is CASLRTGGANGYTF. CDR3 bases: TGTGCCAGCCTCCGGACAGGGGGCGCCAATGGCTACACCTTC. This sequence joins TRBV2 and TRBJ1-2; TRBD1 matches 11 bases. The CDR3 totals 14 residues. After removal of 8 bases from V and 6 bases from J, the junction contained 8 bases not matched to a gene. CDR1 SNHLY and CDR2 FYNNEI come from the germline V gene.

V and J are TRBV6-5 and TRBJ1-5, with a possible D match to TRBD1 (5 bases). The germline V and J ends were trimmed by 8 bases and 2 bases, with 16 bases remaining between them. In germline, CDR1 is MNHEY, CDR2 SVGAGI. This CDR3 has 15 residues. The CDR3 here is CASGGTHGGNQPQHF. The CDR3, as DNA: TGTGCCAGCGGAGGGACTCACGGCGGCAATCAGCCCCAGCATTTT.

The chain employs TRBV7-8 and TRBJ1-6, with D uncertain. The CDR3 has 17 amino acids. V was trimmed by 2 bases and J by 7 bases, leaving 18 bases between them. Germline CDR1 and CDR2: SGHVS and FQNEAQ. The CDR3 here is CASSLPSGSSGNSPLHF. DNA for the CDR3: TGTGCCAGCAGCTTACCTTCCGGGTCTTCGGGGAATTCACCCCTCCACTTT.

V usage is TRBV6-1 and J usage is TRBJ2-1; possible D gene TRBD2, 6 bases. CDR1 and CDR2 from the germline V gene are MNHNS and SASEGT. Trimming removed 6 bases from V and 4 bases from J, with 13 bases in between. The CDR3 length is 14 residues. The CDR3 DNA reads TGTGCCAGCAGAGGGACTTCCCCATACAATGAGCAGTTCTTC. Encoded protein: CASRGTSPYNEQFF.

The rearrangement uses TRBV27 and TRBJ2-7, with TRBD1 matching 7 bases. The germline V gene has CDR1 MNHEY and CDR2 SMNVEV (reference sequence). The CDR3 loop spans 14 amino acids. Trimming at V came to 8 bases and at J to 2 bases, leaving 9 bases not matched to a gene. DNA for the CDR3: TGTGCCAGCTCCCGGGACAGTAAAACCTACGAGCAGTACGTC. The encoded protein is CASSRDSKTYEQYV.

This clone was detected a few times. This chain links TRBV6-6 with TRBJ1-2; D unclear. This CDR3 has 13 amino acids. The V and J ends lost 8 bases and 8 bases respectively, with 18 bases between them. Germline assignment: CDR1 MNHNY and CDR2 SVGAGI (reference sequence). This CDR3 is CASFVEGLRGYTF. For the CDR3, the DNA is TGTGCCAGCTTCGTCGAAGGCCTGCGGGGCTACACCTTC.

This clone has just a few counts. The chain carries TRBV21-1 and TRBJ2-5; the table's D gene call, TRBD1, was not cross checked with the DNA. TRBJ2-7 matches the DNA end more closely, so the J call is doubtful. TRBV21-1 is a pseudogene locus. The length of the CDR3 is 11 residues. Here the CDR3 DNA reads TGTGCCAGCCACAGAGCCTACGAGCAGTACTTC. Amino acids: CASHRAYEQYF.

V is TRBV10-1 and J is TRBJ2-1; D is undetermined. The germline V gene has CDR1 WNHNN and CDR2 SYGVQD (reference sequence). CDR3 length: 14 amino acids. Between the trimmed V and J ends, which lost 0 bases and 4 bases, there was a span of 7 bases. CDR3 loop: CASSESRLYNEQFF. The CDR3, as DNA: TGCGCCAGCAGTGAGTCGAGGCTATACAATGAGCAGTTCTTC.

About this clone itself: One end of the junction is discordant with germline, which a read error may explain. CDR3 bases: TGTGTCAGCAGCTTAACAGGGGGGGGACTAGCCAAAAACATTCAGTACTTC. Residues: CVSSLTGGGLAKNIQYF. This chain uses TRBV7-2 with TRBJ2-4; possible D gene TRBD1, 8 bases. The CDR3 runs to 17 residues. The V gene's germline CDR1 is SGHTA and CDR2 FQGNSA.

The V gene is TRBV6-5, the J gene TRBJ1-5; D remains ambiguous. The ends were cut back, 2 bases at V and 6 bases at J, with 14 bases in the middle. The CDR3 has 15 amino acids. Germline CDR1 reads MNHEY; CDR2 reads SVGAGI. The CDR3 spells CASSYQTPGGQPQHF. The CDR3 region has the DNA TGTGCCAGCAGTTACCAAACTCCCGGAGGTCAGCCCCAGCATTTT.